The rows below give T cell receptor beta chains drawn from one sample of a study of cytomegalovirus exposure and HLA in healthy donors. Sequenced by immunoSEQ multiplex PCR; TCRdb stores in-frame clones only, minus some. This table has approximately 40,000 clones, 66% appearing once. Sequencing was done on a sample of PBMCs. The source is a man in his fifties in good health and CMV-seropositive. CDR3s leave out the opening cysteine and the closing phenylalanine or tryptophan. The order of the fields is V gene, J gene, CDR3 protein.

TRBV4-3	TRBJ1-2	ASSQVPPGQGAAAYGYT
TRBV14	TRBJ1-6	ASSPGGTPNSPLH
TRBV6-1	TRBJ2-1	ASEDTDYNEQF
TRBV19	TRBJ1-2	ASTYTGDGYT
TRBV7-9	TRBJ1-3	ASSLAGAGGNTIY
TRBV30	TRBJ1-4	AWSSWRQGPSEKLF
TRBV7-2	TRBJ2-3	ASSLDSGDTQY
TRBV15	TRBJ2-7	ATSRAGNIIEQY
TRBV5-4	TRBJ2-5	ASRVGGGAIVRETQY
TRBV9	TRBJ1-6	ASSGRDSSYNSPLH
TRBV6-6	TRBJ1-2	ASRGGGYT
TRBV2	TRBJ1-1	ASSEMGGTEAF
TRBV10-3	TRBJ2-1	AISEQGSYNEQF
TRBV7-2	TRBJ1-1	ASSAWTANTEAF
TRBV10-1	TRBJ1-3	ASSCRTGGSGNTIY
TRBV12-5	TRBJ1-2	ASGLVGQLYGYT
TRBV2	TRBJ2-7	ASSLERGGEY
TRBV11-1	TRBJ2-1	ASSLSSYNEQF
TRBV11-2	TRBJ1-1	ASSLGGGKNTEAF
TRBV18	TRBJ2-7	ASSPFGILAAPYEQY
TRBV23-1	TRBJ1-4	ASSQSRATNEKLF
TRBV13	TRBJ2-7	ASSGTGWEQY
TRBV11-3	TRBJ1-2	ASSEQGGYGYT
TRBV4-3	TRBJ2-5	ASSHSGGGETQY
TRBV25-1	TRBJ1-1	ASSPGQGGDTEAF
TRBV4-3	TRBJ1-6	ASSLTGQGNSPLH
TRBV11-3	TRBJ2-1	ASSFRGGEQF
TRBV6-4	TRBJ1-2	ASSDSGTGGSGYT
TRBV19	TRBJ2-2	ASTTQNTGELF
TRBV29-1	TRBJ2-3	SVVTGSTTDTQY
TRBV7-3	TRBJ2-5	ASSLTWRETQY
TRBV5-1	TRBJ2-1	ASSLTTGNEQF
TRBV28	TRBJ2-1	ASSPRTGAYNEQF
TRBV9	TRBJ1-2	ASSERENRGNGYT
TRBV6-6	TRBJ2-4	ASSLAPKNIQY